The clone carrying this TCR beta chain was seen ten or more times. These data originate in a study of T cells after yellow fever vaccination. The CDR3 has 18 amino acids. Germline assignment: CDR1 MDHEN and CDR2 SYDVKM. J was trimmed by 2 bases and V by 4 bases; bases with no gene match: 17. TCRdb redid the calling of the 5' RACE reads with MiXCR, one entry per CDR3 protein. The table lists about 32,000 distinct CDR3 sequences, around 7% of them singletons. The chain recombines TRBV28 with TRBJ2-7; 7 bases fit TRBD1. Sequenced here: PBMCs, either bulk or a sorted T-cell subset (CD4+, CD8+, memory, or dextramer-sorted; not recorded which), sampled on the day of the first yellow fever vaccination. This TCR was sampled from a man aged 18 to 35 who received the YFV17D yellow fever vaccine. CDR3 sequence: CASSSYWAPRQGTYEQYV. Written as DNA, the CDR3 is TGTGCCAGCAGTTCTTATTGGGCCCCTCGACAGGGCACCTACGAGCAGTACGTC.